This entry features one T cell receptor (beta chain) sequence. PCR was performed using 60 Vbeta and 13 Jbeta primers. Clones were read by immunoSEQ multiplex PCR, and TCRdb kept only the in-frame ones, dropping some. The data show some 200,000 clones, approximately 82% seen once. These data originate in a study of cytomegalovirus exposure and HLA in healthy donors. CDR3 length: 16 amino acids. The germline V gene encodes CDR1 SQVTM and CDR2 ANQGSEA. Losses at the gene ends were 1 base for V and 4 bases for J; bases not matched to a gene: 9. The V and J genes are TRBV29-1 and TRBJ2-3, with 9 bases that match TRBD1. The receptor's source is a man aged 18 to 30 in good health and CMV-seronegative. Sequencing was done on a sample of PBMCs. CDR3 sequence: CSVEGVGDRAPDTQYF. In DNA, the CDR3 is TGCAGCGTTGAAGGGGTTGGGGACAGGGCTCCAGATACGCAGTATTTT.